The T cell receptor beta chain under discussion was sequenced for a study of cytomegalovirus exposure and HLA in healthy donors. V gave up 4 bases and J gave up 4 bases, with 6 bases separating them. The CDR3 extends over 12 amino acids. In germline, CDR1 is SGHTA, CDR2 FQGNSA. PCR involved 60 Vbeta and 13 Jbeta primers. Method: immunoSEQ multiplex PCR; TCRdb's copy keeps in-frame clones and lacks some. Of some 130,000 clones in the sample, 66% are singletons; the top ten hold 1.5% to 2%. Sequencing input: PBMCs. This sequence was found in a human donor in good health. The chain has TRBV7-2 and TRBJ2-3; D gene unclear. The CDR3 loop reads CASSSSSDTQYF. Written as DNA, the CDR3 is TGTGCCAGCAGCTCCTCGTCAGATACGCAGTATTTT.